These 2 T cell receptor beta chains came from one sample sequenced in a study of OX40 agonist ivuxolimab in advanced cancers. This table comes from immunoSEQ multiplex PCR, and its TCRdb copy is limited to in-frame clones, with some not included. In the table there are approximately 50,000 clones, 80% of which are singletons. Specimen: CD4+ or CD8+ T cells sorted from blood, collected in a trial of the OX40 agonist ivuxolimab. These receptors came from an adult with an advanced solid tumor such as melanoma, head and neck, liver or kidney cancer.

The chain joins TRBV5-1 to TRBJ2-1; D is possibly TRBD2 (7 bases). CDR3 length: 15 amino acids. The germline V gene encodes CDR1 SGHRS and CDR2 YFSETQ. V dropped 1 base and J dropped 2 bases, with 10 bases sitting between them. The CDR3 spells CASSLRGATYNEQFF. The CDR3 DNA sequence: TGCGCCAGCAGCTTGCGGGGGGCCACCTACAATGAGCAGTTCTTC.

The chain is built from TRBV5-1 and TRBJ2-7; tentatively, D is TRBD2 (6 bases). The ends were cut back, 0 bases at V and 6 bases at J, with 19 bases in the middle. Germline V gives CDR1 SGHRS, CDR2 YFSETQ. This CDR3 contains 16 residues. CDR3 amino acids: CASSLEVGGSSAEQYF. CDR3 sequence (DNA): TGCGCCAGCAGCTTGGAGGTTGGAGGGTCCTCGGCCGAGCAGTACTTC.